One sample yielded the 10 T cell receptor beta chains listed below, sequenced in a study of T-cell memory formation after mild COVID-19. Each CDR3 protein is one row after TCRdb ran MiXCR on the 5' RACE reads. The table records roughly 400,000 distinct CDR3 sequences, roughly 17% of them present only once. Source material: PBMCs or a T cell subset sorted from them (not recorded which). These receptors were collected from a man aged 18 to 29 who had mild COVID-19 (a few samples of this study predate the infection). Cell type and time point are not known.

The CDR3 reads CASSVGLGRGYGYTF. In nucleotides, the CDR3 is TGTGCCAGCAGCGTAGGGCTCGGACGGGGCTATGGCTACACCTTC. V usage is TRBV9 and J usage is TRBJ1-2, with D unclear. The germline V gene encodes CDR1 SGDLS and CDR2 YYNGEE. V was clipped by 0 bases and J by 4 bases, with 13 bases between them. This CDR3 has 15 residues.

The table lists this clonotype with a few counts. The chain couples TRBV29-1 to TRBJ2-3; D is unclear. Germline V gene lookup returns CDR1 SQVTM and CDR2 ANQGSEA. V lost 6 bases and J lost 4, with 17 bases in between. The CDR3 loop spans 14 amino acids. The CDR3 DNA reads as TGCAGCGTGATGCCCGCTGTGGGCGCAGATACGCAGTATTTT. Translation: CSVMPAVGADTQYF.

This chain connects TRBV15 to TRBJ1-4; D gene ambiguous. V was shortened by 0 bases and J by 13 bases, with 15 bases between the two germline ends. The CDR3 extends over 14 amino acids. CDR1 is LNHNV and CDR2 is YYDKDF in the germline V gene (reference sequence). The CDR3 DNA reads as TGTGCCACCAGCAGAGAAGGGCTCCGGAAGGGACTGTTTTTT. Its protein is CATSREGLRKGLFF.

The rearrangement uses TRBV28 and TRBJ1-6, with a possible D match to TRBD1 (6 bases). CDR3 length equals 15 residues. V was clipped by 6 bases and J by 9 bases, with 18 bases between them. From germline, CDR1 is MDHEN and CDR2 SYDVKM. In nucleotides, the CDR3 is TGTGCCAGCAGCCTAGGGGGGGTTCTTCGTTCACCCCTCCACTTT. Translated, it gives CASSLGGVLRSPLHF.

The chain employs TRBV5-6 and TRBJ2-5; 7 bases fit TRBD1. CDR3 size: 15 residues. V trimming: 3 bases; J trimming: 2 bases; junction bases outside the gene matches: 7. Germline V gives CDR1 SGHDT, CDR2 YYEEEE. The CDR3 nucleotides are TGTGCCAGCAGCTCCCGGACGGGACAGCAAGAGACCCAGTACTTC. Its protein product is CASSSRTGQQETQYF.

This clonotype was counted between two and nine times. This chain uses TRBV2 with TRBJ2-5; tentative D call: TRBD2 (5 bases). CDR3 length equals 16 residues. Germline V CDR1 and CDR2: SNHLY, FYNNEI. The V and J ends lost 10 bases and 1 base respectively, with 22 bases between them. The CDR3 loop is CAINGLAVASQETQYF. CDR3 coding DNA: TGTGCCATCAATGGACTCGCAGTAGCGTCCCAAGAGACCCAGTACTTC. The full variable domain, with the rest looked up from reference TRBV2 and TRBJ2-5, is EPEVTQTPSHQVTQMGQEVILRCVPISNHLYFYWYRQILGQKVEFLVSFYNNEISEKSEIFDDQFSVERPDGSNFTLKIRSTKLEDSAMYFCAINGLAVASQETQYFGPGTRLLVL.

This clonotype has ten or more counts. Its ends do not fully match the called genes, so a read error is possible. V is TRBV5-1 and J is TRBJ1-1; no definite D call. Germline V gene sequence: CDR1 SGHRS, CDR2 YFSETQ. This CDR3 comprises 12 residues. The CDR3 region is CASSLTGTEAFF. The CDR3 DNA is TGTGCCAGCAGCTTGACGGGGACTGAAGCTTTCTTT.

The CDR3 DNA reads TGCGCCAGCAGCCTCGCAGCCAACGGTCAGCCCCAGCATTTT. Translation gives CASSLAANGQPQHF. The chain has TRBV4-1 and TRBJ1-5, with D unresolved. V lost 4 bases, J lost 6 bases, and 13 bases lay in between. Germline lookup yields CDR1 MGHRA and CDR2 YSYEKL. The CDR3 is 14 amino acids.

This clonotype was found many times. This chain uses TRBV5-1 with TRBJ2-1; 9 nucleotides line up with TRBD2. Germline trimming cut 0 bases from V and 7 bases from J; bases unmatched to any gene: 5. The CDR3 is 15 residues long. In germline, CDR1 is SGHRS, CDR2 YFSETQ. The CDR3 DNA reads TGCGCCAGCAGCTTGGAGCGGGGGGCCAGAAATGAGCAGTTCTTC. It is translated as CASSLERGARNEQFF.

The CDR3 loop is CASSKDRANTEAFF. For the CDR3, the DNA is TGTGCCAGCAGCAAAGACAGGGCGAACACTGAAGCTTTCTTT. The rearrangement links TRBV12-3 or TRBV12-4 to TRBJ1-1; TRBD1 matches 7 bases. CDR3 length: 14 amino acids. V lost 6 bases, J lost 1 base, and 5 bases stayed unmatched.